The next 15 T cell receptor beta chains were all read from a single sample in a study of beta chain features in type 1 diabetes. The whole isolated RNA underwent reverse transcription, so sequencing captured expressed TCRB transcripts. The protocol was immunoSEQ multiplex PCR, while the TCRdb copy is restricted to in-frame clones and leaves out a portion. The sample has hundreds of thousands of clones, over 8.5% seen once. The sequenced sample was naive CD4+ T cells from blood. The source is a woman aged 18-30 years in good health.

There are a few counts of this clone. V and J are TRBV25-1 and TRBJ1-1, with 11 bases aligning to TRBD1. Germline V gene lookup returns CDR1 MGHDK and CDR2 SYGVNS. The CDR3 loop spans 14 amino acids. The J segment lost 5 bases and the V segment lost 6 bases, leaving 5 bases of the junction unmatched. The CDR3 loop reads CASSRDRGMTEAFF. The CDR3 bases are TGTGCCAGCAGCCGGGACAGGGGGATGACTGAAGCTTTCTTT.

The chain carries TRBV5-1 and TRBJ1-1, with a possible D match to TRBD1 (6 bases). This CDR3 has 14 amino acids. The germline CDR1 and CDR2 sequences are SGHRS and YFSETQ. V was pared by 4 bases and J by 2 bases, with 12 bases between. As DNA, the CDR3 is TGCGCCAGCAGCATGGACAGTAGAAACACTGAAGCTTTCTTT. This encodes CASSMDSRNTEAFF.

This clone was picked up a small number of times. V gene TRBV18 combines with J gene TRBJ1-3; D perhaps matches TRBD1 (6 bases). This CDR3 is 14 amino acids long. Between the trimmed V and J ends, which lost 5 bases and 7 bases, there was a span of 15 bases. The germline CDR1 and CDR2 sequences are KGHSH and LQKENI. The chain's CDR3 is CASSSTDRMNTIYF. CDR3 coding DNA: TGTGCCAGCTCATCGACGGACAGAATGAACACCATATATTTT.

This clone appeared a few times. The gene calls are TRBV5-8 and TRBJ1-1; perhaps TRBD1 as D (5 bases). This CDR3 spans 15 amino acids. The germline gives CDR1 SGHTS, CDR2 YDEGEE. Trimming removed 4 bases from V and 1 base from J, with 14 bases in between. In DNA, the CDR3 is TGTGCCAGCAGCGCTCGCTACAGGACGAACACTGAAGCTTTCTTT. Translation: CASSARYRTNTEAFF.

Only a few counts were recorded for this clone. The chain combines TRBV6-6 with TRBJ1-1; TRBD1 matches 9 bases. Germline loops: CDR1 MNHNY, CDR2 SVGAGI (reference sequence). Trimming took 1 base from V and 1 from J; bases not matched to a gene: 1. The CDR3 has 15 residues. CDR3: CASSYLGQGNTEAFF. DNA for the CDR3: TGTGCCAGCAGTTACTTGGGACAGGGGAACACTGAAGCTTTCTTT.

This clone was detected only a few times. This CDR3 is CASSRGLAGSYEQYF. CDR3 DNA: TGTGCCAGCAGTCGCGGACTAGCGGGATCTTACGAGCAGTACTTC. J is TRBJ2-7 and V is TRBV27; TRBD2 aligns across 12 bases. Germline V CDR1 and CDR2: MNHEY, SMNVEV (reference sequence). The CDR3 length is 15 residues. V lost 5 bases to trimming and J lost 4 bases; unmatched junction nucleotides: 6.

The gene calls are TRBV5-1 and TRBJ1-1; 12 positions match TRBD1. The CDR3 is 16 residues long. The ends lost 3 bases at V and 5 bases at J; junction bases unmatched: 8. Germline CDR1 reads SGHRS; CDR2 reads YFSETQ. CDR3 amino acids: CASSWGQGAGRTEAFF. The CDR3 DNA sequence: TGCGCCAGCAGCTGGGGACAGGGGGCAGGACGGACTGAAGCTTTCTTT. Looking up the rest from reference TRBV5-1 and TRBJ1-1 gives the full variable domain: KAGVTQTPRYLIKTRGQQVTLSCSPISGHRSVSWYQQTPGQGLQFLFEYFSETQRNKGNFPGRFSGRQFSNSRSEMNVSTLELGDSALYLCASSWGQGAGRTEAFFGQGTRLTVV.

In this sample, this clone turned up a few times. The J gene is TRBJ2-6, the V gene TRBV9; D not certain. The V end lost 4 bases, the J end lost 0 bases, and 14 bases lay between the germline ends. The CDR3 is made up of 17 amino acids. Germline loops: CDR1 SGDLS, CDR2 YYNGEE. The CDR3 spells CASSLGFISSGANVLTF. The CDR3 DNA is TGTGCCAGCAGCCTGGGCTTCATCTCCTCTGGGGCCAACGTCCTGACTTTC.

V gene TRBV9 combines with J gene TRBJ2-5; TRBD1 might be the D (5 bases). The J call may be faulty, since TRBJ2-7 better matches the DNA end. This CDR3 has 14 amino acids. Germline V lookup: CDR1 SGDLS, CDR2 YYNGEE. CDR3 in DNA: TGTGCCAGCAGCCCCTCCGCGGACACCTACGAGCAGTACTTC. This encodes CASSPSADTYEQYF.

This clone was detected only a few times. V gene TRBV5-1 combines with J gene TRBJ2-7; 7 positions agree with TRBD1. CDR1 is SGHRS, CDR2 YFSETQ, per germline. The CDR3 runs 15 residues. V shed 4 bases, J shed 2 bases, and the junction held 9 bases outside the gene matches. CDR3 protein: CASSIGQALTYEQYF. The CDR3 coding sequence is TGCGCCAGCAGCATAGGACAGGCGTTAACCTACGAGCAGTACTTC.

This clone was seen only a few times. Different DNA sequences within this sample yield the same CDR3. CDR3 loop: CASSLAGSSYNEQFF. The CDR3 nucleotides are TGCGCCAGCAGCCTAGCGGGGAGCTCCTACAATGAGCAGTTCTTC. The chain links TRBV5-1 to TRBJ2-1; TRBD2 agrees at 9 bases. Germline values: CDR1 SGHRS, CDR2 YFSETQ. The CDR3 sequence is 15 residues long. V lost 4 bases and J lost 0; bases outside the gene matches: 2.

The chain joins TRBV6-6 to TRBJ2-7; 9 positions agree with TRBD1. J gave up 4 bases and V 2 bases, and 6 bases lay outside the gene matches. Germline CDR1 and CDR2: MNHNY and SVGAGI (reference sequence). CDR3 size: 15 residues. In DNA, the CDR3 is TGTGCCAGCAGTTACGGGACAGGGAAACTATACGAGCAGTACTTC. It codes for CASSYGTGKLYEQYF.

This clone has just a few counts. This chain uses TRBV7-9 with TRBJ1-6; 10 bases fit TRBD1. V shed 1 base, J shed 8 bases, and the junction held 2 bases outside the gene matches. Germline V CDR1 and CDR2: SEHNR, FQNEAQ (reference sequence). The CDR3 is made up of 15 amino acids. CDR3 loop: CASSLGTGGDSPLHF. The CDR3 coding sequence is TGTGCCAGCAGCTTAGGGACAGGGGGTGATTCACCCCTCCACTTT.

This clone was detected ten times or more. In DNA, the CDR3 is TGTGCCAGCTCGAGCGTCTACGAGCAGTACTTC. Translation: CASSSVYEQYF. The gene calls are TRBV11-2 and TRBJ2-7; D is unclear. Germline values: CDR1 SGHAT, CDR2 FQNNGV. V lost 8 bases to trimming and J lost 3 bases, with 8 bases between them. The CDR3 has 11 residues. The variable domain in full, with the rest retrieved from reference TRBV11-2 and TRBJ2-7, is EAGVAQSPRYKIIEKRQSVAFWCNPISGHATLYWYQQILGQGPKLLIQFQNNGVVDDSQLPKDRFSAERLKGVDSTLKIQPAKLEDSAVYLCASSSVYEQYFGPGTRLTVT.

The rearrangement uses TRBV7-9 and TRBJ1-1; a possible D gene is TRBD1 (5 bases). The length of the CDR3 is 14 residues. Germline lookup yields CDR1 SEHNR and CDR2 FQNEAQ (reference sequence). The V gene lost 3 bases and the J gene lost 1 base, with 9 bases spanning the gap. This CDR3 reads CASSFAGSNTEAFF. The CDR3 DNA reads TGTGCCAGCAGCTTTGCAGGGTCGAACACTGAAGCTTTCTTT. The variable domain in full, with the rest retrieved from reference TRBV7-9 and TRBJ1-1, is DTGVSQNPRHKITKRGQNVTFRCDPISEHNRLYWYRQTLGQGPEFLTYFQNEAQLEKSRLLSDRFSAERPKGSFSTLEIQRTEQGDSAMYLCASSFAGSNTEAFFGQGTRLTVV.